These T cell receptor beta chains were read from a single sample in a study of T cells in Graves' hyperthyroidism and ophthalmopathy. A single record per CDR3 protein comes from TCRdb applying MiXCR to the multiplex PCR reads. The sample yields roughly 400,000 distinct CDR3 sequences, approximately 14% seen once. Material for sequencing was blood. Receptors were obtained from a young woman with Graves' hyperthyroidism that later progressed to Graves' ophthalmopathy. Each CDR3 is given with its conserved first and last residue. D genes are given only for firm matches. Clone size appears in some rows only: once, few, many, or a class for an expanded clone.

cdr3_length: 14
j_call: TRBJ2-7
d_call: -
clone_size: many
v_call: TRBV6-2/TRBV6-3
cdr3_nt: TGTGCCAGCAGTTACTCGTTAGGACCCTACGAGCAGTACTTC
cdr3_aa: CASSYSLGPYEQYF

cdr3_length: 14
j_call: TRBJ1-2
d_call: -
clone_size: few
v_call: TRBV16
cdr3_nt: TGTGCCAGCAGCCCCGGGACTGCCAGCTATGGCTACACCTTC
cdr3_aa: CASSPGTASYGYTF

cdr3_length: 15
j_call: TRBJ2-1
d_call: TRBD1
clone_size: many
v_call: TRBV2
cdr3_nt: TGTGCCATATTAACCCGGGACAGGGGCTACAATGAGCAGTTCTTC
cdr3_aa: CAILTRDRGYNEQFF

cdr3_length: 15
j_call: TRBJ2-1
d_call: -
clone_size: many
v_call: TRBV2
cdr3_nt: TGTGCCTGCTTGCAGGACCTAGGCTCCTACAATGAGCAGTTCTTC
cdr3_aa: CACLQDLGSYNEQFF

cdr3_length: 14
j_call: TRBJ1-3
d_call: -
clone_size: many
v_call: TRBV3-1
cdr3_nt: TGTGCCAGCAGCCAAGCCGTCTCTGGAAACACCATATATTTT
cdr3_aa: CASSQAVSGNTIYF

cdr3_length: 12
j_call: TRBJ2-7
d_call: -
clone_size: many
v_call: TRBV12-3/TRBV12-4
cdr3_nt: TGTGCCAGCAGTTCTGGACAGAACGAGCAGTACTTC
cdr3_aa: CASSSGQNEQYF

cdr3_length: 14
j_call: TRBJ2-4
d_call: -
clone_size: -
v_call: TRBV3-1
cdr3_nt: TGTGCCAGCAGCCAAAGTGGGGGAGAAAACATTCAGTACTTC
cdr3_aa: CASSQSGGENIQYF

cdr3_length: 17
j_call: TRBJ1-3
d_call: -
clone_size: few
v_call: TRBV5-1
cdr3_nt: TGCGCCAGCAGCTGGGGTGGGGACATCGTCTCTGGAAACACCATATATTTT
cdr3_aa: CASSWGGDIVSGNTIYF

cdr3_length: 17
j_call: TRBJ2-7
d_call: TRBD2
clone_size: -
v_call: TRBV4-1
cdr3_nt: TGCGCCAGCAGCCAAGTGGTCTCGGGGGGTCAGTCCTACGAGCAGTACTTC
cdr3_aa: CASSQVVSGGQSYEQYF

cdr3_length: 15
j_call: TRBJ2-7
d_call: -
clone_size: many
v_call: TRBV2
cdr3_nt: TGTGCCAGCAGTGAAGGGTTTTCTTTTACAGGGGAGCAGTACTTC
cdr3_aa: CASSEGFSFTGEQYF

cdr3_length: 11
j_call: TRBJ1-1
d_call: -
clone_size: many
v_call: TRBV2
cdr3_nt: TGTGCCAGCAGTACAACAGGGTTCGCTTTCTTT
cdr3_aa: CASSTTGFAFF

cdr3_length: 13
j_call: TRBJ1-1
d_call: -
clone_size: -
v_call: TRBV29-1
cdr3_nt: TGCAGCGTTGTCGTCCAGTGGGGGACTGAAGCTTTCTTT
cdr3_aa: CSVVVQWGTEAFF

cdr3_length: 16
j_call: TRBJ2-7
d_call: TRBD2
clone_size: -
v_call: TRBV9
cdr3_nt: TGTGCCAGCAGCGTAGACGCTAGCGGGAGAACGGGTGAGCAGTACTTC
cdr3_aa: CASSVDASGRTGEQYF

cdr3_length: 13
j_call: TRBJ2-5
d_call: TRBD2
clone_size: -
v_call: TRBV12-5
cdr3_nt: TGTGCTAGCGCGGGAGGGCCTCGAGAGACCCAGTACTTC
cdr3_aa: CASAGGPRETQYF

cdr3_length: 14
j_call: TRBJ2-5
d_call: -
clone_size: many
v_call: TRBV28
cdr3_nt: TGTGCCAGCAGTCCGCGACAAGTCCAAGAGACCCAGTACTTC
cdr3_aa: CASSPRQVQETQYF

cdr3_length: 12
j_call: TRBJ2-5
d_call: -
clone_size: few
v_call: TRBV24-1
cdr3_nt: TGTGCCACCAGCGGGTCAGGGGAGACCCAGTACTTC
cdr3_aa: CATSGSGETQYF

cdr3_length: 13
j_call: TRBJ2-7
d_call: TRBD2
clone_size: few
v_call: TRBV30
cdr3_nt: TGTGCCTGGAATAGCGGGAGGTCCTACGAGCAGTACTTC
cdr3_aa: CAWNSGRSYEQYF

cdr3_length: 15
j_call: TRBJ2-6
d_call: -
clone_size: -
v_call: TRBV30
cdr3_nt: TGTGCCTGGAGTGTAGGTACTTCTGGGGCCAACGTCCTGACTTTC
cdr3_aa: CAWSVGTSGANVLTF

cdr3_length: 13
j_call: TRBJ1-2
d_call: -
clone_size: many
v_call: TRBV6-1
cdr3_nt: TGTGCCAGCTCAGAGGGGCCTAACTATGGCTACACCTTC
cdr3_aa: CASSEGPNYGYTF

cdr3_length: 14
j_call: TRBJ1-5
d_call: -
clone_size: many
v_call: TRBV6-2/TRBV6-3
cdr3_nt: TGTGCCAGCAGTTACGGAGAGGGTAATCAGCCCCAGCATTTT
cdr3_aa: CASSYGEGNQPQHF

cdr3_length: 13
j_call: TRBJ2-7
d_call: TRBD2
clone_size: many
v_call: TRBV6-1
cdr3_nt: TGTGCCACTGAGCGGGACGTCTCCTACGAGCAGTACTTC
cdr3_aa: CATERDVSYEQYF

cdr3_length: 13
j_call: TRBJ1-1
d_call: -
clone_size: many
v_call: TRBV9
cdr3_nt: TGTGCCAGCAGCACCGACTTGAACACTGAAGCTTTCTTT
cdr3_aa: CASSTDLNTEAFF

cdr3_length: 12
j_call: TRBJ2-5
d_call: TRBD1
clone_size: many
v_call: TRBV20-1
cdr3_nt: TGCAGTGCTAACAGGGGGAGGGAGACCCAGTACTTC
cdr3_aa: CSANRGRETQYF

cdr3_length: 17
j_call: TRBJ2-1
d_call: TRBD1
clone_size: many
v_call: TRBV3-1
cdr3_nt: TGTGCCAGCAGCTCCCGCCGTACAGGGGGCGCCTACAATGAGCAGTTCTTC
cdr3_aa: CASSSRRTGGAYNEQFF

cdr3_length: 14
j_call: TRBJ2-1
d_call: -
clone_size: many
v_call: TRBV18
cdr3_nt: TGTGCCAGCTCACCACCGGGGAGTTACAATGAGCAGTTCTTC
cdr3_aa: CASSPPGSYNEQFF

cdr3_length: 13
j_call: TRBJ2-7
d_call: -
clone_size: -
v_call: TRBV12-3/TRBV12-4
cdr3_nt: TGTGCCAGCAGCCTCCGGGAGACCGACGAGCAGTACTTC
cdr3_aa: CASSLRETDEQYF

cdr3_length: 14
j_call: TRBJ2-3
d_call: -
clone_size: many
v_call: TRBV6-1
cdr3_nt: TGTGCCAGCAGTCCGGGAGTGGTGACAGATACGCAGTATTTT
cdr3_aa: CASSPGVVTDTQYF

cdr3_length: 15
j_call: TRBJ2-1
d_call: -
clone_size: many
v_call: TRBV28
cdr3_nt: TGTGCCAGCAGCGATCTGGTCAGGGTACCCAATGAGCAGTTCTTC
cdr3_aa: CASSDLVRVPNEQFF

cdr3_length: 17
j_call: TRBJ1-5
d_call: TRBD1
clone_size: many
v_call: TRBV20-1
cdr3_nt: TGCAGTGCCCCCGGTGGCAGGGGAGGGGGCGGCAATCAGCCCCAGCATTTT
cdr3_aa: CSAPGGRGGGGNQPQHF

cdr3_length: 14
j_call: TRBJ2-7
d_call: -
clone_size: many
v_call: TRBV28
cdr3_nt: TGTGCCAGCCCGACATGGGGGCGGGAGTACGAGCAGTACTTC
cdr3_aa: CASPTWGREYEQYF

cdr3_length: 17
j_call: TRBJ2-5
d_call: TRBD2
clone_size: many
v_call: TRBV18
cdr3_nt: TGTGCCAGCTCACCGGTCTCTCTAGCGGGAGCTATGGAGACCCAGTACTTC
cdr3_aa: CASSPVSLAGAMETQYF

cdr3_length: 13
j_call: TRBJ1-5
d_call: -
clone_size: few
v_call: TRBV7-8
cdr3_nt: TGTGCCAGCAGCGGGGGGGAGGGAACGGCTCAGCATTTT
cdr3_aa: CASSGGEGTAQHF

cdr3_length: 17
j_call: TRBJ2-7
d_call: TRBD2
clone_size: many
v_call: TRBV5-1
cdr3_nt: TGCGCCAGCAGCCCAGGGACTAGCGGGAGACCTACCTACGAGCAGTACTTC
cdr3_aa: CASSPGTSGRPTYEQYF

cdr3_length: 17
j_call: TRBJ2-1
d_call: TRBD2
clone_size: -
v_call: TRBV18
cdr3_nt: TGTGCCAGCTCACCACCGCTAGCGGGAGGGATGTACAATGAGCAGTTCTTC
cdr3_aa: CASSPPLAGGMYNEQFF

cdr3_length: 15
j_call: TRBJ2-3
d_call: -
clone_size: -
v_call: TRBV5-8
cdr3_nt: TGTGCCAGCAGCAGTACGTGGACAGCGACAGATACGCAGTATTTT
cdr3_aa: CASSSTWTATDTQYF

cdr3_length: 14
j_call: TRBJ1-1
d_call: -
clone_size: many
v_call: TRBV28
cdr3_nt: TGTGCCAGCAGTTTCTTGGCAGGTAACACTGAAGCTTTCTTT
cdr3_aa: CASSFLAGNTEAFF

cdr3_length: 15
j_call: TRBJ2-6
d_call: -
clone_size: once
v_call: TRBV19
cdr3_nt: TGTGCCAGTAGTATCATAGATACTGGGGCCAACGTCCTGACTTTC
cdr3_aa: CASSIIDTGANVLTF

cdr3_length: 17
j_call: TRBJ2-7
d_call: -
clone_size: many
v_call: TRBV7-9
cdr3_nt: TGTGCCAGCAGCTTAGGAGAACGACAGAACCACTCCTACGAGCAGTACTTC
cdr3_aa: CASSLGERQNHSYEQYF

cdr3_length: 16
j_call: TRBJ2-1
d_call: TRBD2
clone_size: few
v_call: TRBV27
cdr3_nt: TGTGCCAGCAGGCCGCGTGGCGGGAGCTACTACAATGAGCAGTTCTTC
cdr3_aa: CASRPRGGSYYNEQFF

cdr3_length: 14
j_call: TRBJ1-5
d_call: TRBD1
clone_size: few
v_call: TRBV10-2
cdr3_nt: TGCGCCAGCAGGCCGGGACAGGGGAATCAGCCCCAGCATTTT
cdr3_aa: CASRPGQGNQPQHF

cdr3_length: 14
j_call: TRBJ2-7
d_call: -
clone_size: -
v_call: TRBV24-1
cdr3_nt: TGTGCCACCAGTGATTCTGGGGGCTTCGACGAGCAGTACTTC
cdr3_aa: CATSDSGGFDEQYF

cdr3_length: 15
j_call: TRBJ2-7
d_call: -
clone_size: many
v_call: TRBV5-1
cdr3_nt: TGCGCCAGCAGCCTTCGGGCAGGGGACTCCTACGAGCAGTACTTC
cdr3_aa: CASSLRAGDSYEQYF

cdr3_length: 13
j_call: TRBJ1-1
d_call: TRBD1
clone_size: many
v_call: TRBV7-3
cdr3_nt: TGTGCCAGCAGCGAGGGGGCGAACACTGAAGCTTTCTTT
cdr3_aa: CASSEGANTEAFF

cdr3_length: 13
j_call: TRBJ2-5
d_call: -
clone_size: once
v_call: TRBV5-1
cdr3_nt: TGCGCCAGCAGCTTTTTGAACCAAGAGACCCAGTACTTC
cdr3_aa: CASSFLNQETQYF

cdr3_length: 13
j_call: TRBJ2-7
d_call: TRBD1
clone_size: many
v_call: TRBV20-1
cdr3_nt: TGCAGTGCTACCTCGACAGGGTTCTACGAGCAGTACTTC
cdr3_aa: CSATSTGFYEQYF

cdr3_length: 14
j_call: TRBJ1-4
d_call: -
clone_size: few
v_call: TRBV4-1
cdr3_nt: TGCGCCAGCAGCCAAGTGAGCCGTAATGAAAAACTGTTTTTT
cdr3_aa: CASSQVSRNEKLFF

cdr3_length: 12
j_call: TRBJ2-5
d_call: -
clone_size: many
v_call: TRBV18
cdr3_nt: TGTGCCAGCTCGCCAACTCAAGAGACCCAGTACTTC
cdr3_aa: CASSPTQETQYF

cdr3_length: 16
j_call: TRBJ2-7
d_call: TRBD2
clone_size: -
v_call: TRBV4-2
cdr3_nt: TGTGCCAGCAGCCAGACTAAAGCGGGAGGGCCATACGAGCAGTACTTC
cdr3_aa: CASSQTKAGGPYEQYF

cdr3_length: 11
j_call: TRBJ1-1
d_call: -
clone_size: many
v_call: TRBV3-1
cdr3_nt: TGTGCCAGCAGCCAGGGCCTCGAAGCTTTCTTT
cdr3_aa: CASSQGLEAFF

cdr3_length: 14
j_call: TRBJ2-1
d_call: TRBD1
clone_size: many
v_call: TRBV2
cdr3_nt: TGTGCCAGCGGCCGGGACAGGTCCTACAATGAGCAGTTCTTC
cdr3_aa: CASGRDRSYNEQFF

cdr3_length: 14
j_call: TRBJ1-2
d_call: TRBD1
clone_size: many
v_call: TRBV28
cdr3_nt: TGTGCCAGCAGCAACACAGGGGGATACTATGGCTACACCTTC
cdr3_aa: CASSNTGGYYGYTF

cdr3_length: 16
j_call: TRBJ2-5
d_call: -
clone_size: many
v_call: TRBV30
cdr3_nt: TGTGCCTGGAGCGCAGGCTGGTACCACAAGGAAAAGACCCAGTACTTC
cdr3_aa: CAWSAGWYHKEKTQYF

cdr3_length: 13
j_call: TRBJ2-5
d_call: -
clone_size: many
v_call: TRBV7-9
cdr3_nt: TGTGCCAGCAGCTTGGGCAGTAAAGAGACCCAGTACTTC
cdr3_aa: CASSLGSKETQYF

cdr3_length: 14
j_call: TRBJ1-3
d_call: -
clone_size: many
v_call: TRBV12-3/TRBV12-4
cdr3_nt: TGTGCCAGCGGTAAATCGCTCTCTGGAAACACCATATATTTT
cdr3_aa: CASGKSLSGNTIYF

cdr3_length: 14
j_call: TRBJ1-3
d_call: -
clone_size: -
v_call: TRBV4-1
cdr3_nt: TGCGCCAGCAGCCAGCCCGGGACTTCCGTCGCCATATATTTT
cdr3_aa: CASSQPGTSVAIYF